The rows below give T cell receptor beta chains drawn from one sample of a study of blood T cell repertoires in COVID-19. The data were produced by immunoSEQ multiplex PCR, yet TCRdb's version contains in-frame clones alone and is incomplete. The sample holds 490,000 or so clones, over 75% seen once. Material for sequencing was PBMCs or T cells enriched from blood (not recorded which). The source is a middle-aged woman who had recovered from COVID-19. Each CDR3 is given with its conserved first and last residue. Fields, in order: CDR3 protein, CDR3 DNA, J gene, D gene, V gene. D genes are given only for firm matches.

CASSLGATEAFF	TGCGCCAGCAGCCTAGGGGCTACTGAAGCTTTCTTT	TRBJ1-1	NA	TRBV5-1
CSVSTGFNSPLHF	TGCAGCGTGTCGACAGGGTTTAATTCACCCCTCCACTTT	TRBJ1-6	TRBD1	TRBV29-1
CASSPGTGVAKNIQYF	TGTGCCAGCAGTCCCGGGACAGGGGTAGCCAAAAACATTCAGTACTTC	TRBJ2-4	TRBD1	TRBV27
CASRKSVSGTDTQYF	TGCGCCAGCAGAAAGAGCGTGAGCGGCACAGATACGCAGTATTTT	TRBJ2-3	NA	TRBV4-3
CAISASSPDGYTF	TGTGCCATCAGTGCCTCGAGTCCTGATGGCTACACCTTC	TRBJ1-2	NA	TRBV10-3
CASSLARLAGVGEQFF	TGTGCCAGCAGCTTAGCAAGGCTAGCGGGAGTGGGAGAGCAGTTCTTC	TRBJ2-1	TRBD2	TRBV7-6
CASSLAGLAGGIETQYF	TGTGCCAGCAGCTTGGCCGGGCTAGCGGGAGGCATAGAGACCCAGTACTTC	TRBJ2-5	TRBD2	TRBV5-4
CASSLTWNQPQHF	TGTGCCAGCAGCCTGACTTGGAATCAGCCCCAGCATTTT	TRBJ1-5	NA	TRBV14
CASLRLGGPDFFTEAFF	TGTGCCAGCCTTCGTCTCGGAGGTCCGGATTTTTTCACTGAAGCTTTCTTT	TRBJ1-1	NA	TRBV7-9
CATSREGDWSGESSYNSPLHF	TGTGCCACCAGCAGAGAGGGGGATTGGTCAGGGGAGAGCTCCTATAATTCACCCCTCCACTTT	TRBJ1-6	NA	TRBV15
CASSQEFGTVWAKNIQYF	TGCGCCAGCAGCCAGGAGTTTGGGACAGTCTGGGCCAAAAACATTCAGTACTTC	TRBJ2-4	TRBD1	TRBV4-3
CATIRGRNTEAFF	TGTGCCACCATACGGGGGAGGAACACTGAAGCTTTCTTT	TRBJ1-1	NA	TRBV12-3/TRBV12-4
CASSTGHPYEQYF	TGTGCCAGCAGTACTGGACATCCCTACGAGCAGTACTTC	TRBJ2-7	NA	TRBV12-3/TRBV12-4
CASRRDSFYGYTF	TGTGCCAGCAGGAGGGACAGCTTCTATGGCTACACCTTC	TRBJ1-2	TRBD1	TRBV27
CASSLASARGTDTQYF	TGCGCCAGCAGCTTGGCCTCGGCCCGGGGCACAGATACGCAGTATTTT	TRBJ2-3	NA	TRBV5-1